Included here is one TCR beta chain sequence, with context. Its antigen is not known. Genomic DNA was employed as the template in profiling TCR beta VDJ and CDR3. TCRdb reprocessed the reads with MiXCR, giving one entry per CDR3 protein. The sample lists approximately 200,000 distinct CDR3 sequences, about half occurring once. This record belongs to a study of CD8+CD57+ T cells in acquired aplastic anemia. Findings of the study overall: Researchers report that twenty-nine CD8+ CDR3 sequences appeared in both patients and controls.

Germline CDR1 and CDR2: SGHVS and FQNEAQ. Trimming took 5 bases from V and 3 from J; bases not matched to a gene: 10. The CDR3 has 15 amino acids. This sequence originates from a human donor in good health, serving as a control. What was sequenced was sorted CD4+, CD8+, or CD8+CD57+ T cells (not recorded which) from PBMCs. The chain couples TRBV7-8 to TRBJ2-7; TRBD2 matches 7 bases. DNA of the CDR3: TGTGCCAGCAGCCCAAGCGGACTAGTCATCTACGAGCAGTACTTC. Protein sequence: CASSPSGLVIYEQYF.